This entry is about one T cell receptor beta chain. TCRdb keeps only in-frame clones here, not all; method: immunoSEQ multiplex PCR. Here the sample spans roughly 34,000 clones, approximately 82% being singletons. The CDR3 runs to 14 residues. Germline V gene data show CDR1 as SGHDT and CDR2 as YYEEEE. With 4 bases removed from V and 4 bases from J, the gap between germline ends came to 14 bases. This record belongs to a study of PD-1 blockade in classical Hodgkin lymphoma. About the research overall: The patients were dosed with nivolumab 3 mg/kg, infused intravenously every 2 weeks.

Patients all relapsed after autologous stem cell transplantation, and there was variation in brentuximab vedotin exposure. This clonotype was sampled from a human donor with classical Hodgkin lymphoma. V and J are TRBV5-6 and TRBJ1-1; D might be TRBD1 (6 bases). This specimen was peripheral blood mononuclear cells (PBMCs), taken before the second cycle of nivolumab. In DNA, the CDR3 is TGTGCCAGCAGCCTCGGGGACACGACCACTGAAGCTTTCTTT. Its translation: CASSLGDTTTEAFF.